This entry lists 2 T cell receptor beta chains sequenced from one sample in a study of T-cell reconstitution after alpha-beta-depleted transplantation in children. Construction of the TCRbeta library involved unique molecular identifiers. TCRdb processed the PCR reads anew with MiXCR; each CDR3 protein has one entry. The profile shows just under 250,000 distinct CDR3 sequences, around 25% of them singletons. This material consisted of PBMCs, taken before TCRalphabeta/CD19-depleted stem cell transplant. The receptors here all came from a girl aged 2 to 10 with Fanconi anemia, due to receive a stem cell transplant.

The chain uses TRBV7-3 and TRBJ2-7; TRBD2 matches 7 bases. J was trimmed by 2 bases and V by 5 bases; bases with no gene match: 3. Germline CDR1 is SGHTA and CDR2 is FQGTGA. The CDR3 contains 13 residues. The CDR3 coding sequence is TGTGCCAGCAGCCGGGACTACACCTACGAGCAGTACTTC. Its protein is CASSRDYTYEQYF. Filled out from reference TRBV7-3 and TRBJ2-7, the complete variable domain reads GAGVSQTPSNKVTEKGKYVELRCDPISGHTALYWYRQSLGQGPEFLIYFQGTGAADDSGLPNDRFFAVRPEGSVSTLKIQRTERGDSAVYLCASSRDYTYEQYFGPGTRLTVT.

This clonotype has ten or more counts. This chain uses TRBV12-3 or TRBV12-4 with TRBJ2-3, with 11 positions matching TRBD2. After removal of 7 bases from V and 3 bases from J, the junction contained 15 bases not matched to a gene. The CDR3 contains 18 residues. CDR3 loop: CASTRELAGDVVTDTQYF. CDR3 DNA sequence: TGTGCCAGCACCCGGGAACTAGCGGGAGACGTCGTTACAGATACGCAGTATTTT.